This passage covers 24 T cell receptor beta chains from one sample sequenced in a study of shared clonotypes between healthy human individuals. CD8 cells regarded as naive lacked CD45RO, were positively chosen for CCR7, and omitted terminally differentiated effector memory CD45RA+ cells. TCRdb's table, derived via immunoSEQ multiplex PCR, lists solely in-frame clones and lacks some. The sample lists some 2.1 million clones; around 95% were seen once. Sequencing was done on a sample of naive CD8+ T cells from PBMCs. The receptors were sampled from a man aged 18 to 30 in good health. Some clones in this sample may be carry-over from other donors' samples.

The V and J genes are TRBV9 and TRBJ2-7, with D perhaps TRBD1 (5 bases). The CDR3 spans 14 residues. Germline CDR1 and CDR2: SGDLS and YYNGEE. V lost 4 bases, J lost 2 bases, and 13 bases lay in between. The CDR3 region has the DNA TGTGCCAGCAGCCCCGGAAGGGGAACCTACGAGCAGTACTTC. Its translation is CASSPGRGTYEQYF.

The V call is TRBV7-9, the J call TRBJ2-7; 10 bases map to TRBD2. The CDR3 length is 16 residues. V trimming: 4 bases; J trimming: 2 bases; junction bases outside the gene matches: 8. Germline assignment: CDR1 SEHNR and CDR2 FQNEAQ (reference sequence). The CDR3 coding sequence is TGTGCCAGCAGCTCGAACCAAGCGGGAGGGACCTACGAGCAGTACTTC. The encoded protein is CASSSNQAGGTYEQYF.

The CDR3, as DNA: TGCGCCAGCACACGACAGGGGTCGAACACTGAAGCTTTCTTT. Amino acids: CASTRQGSNTEAFF. The gene calls are TRBV23-1 and TRBJ1-1; 8 bases line up with TRBD1. TRBV23-1 qualifies as an ORF whose function is uncertain. J was trimmed by 1 base and V by 7 bases; bases with no gene match: 5. CDR3 length equals 14 residues.

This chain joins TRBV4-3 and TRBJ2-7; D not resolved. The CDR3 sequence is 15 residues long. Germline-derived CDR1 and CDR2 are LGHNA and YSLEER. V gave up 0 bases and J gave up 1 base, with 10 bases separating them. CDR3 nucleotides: TGCGCCAGCAGCCAAGAACTGGGCATTTCCTACGAGCAGTACTTC. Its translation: CASSQELGISYEQYF.

The CDR3 nucleotides read TGTGCCAGCAGGGAGACTAGGACAGGGAGCACAGATACGCAGTATTTT. Amino acids: CASRETRTGSTDTQYF. The chain employs TRBV6-8 and TRBJ2-3; 8 bases line up with TRBD1. V was pared by 6 bases and J by 0 bases, with 8 bases of the junction left unmatched. This CDR3 region has 16 residues. Per the germline V gene, CDR1 is MNHGY and CDR2 is SAAAGT.

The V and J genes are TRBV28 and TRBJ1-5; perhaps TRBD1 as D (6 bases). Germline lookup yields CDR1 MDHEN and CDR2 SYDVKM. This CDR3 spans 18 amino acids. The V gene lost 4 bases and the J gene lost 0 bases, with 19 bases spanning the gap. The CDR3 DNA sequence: TGTGCCAGCAGTTCCGTCCGGACAGAGCCATATAGCAATCAGCCCCAGCATTTT. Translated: CASSSVRTEPYSNQPQHF.

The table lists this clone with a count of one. DNA for the CDR3: TGCGCCAGCAGCTTGTTGGTAGCGGGAGGACCTGTGAATGAGCAGTTCTTC. Protein: CASSLLVAGGPVNEQFF. This chain uses TRBV5-1 with TRBJ2-1, with 10 bases identical to TRBD2. Trimming cost V 1 base and J 7 bases; bases outside gene matches: 11. The CDR3 runs 17 residues. The germline CDR1 and CDR2 sequences are SGHRS and YFSETQ.

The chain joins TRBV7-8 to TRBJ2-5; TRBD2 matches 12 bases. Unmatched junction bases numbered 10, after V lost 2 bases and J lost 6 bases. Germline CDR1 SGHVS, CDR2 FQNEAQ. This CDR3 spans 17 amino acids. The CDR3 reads CASSLQERTSGIKTQYF. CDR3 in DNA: TGTGCCAGCAGCTTACAAGAGCGGACTAGCGGGATAAAGACCCAGTACTTC.

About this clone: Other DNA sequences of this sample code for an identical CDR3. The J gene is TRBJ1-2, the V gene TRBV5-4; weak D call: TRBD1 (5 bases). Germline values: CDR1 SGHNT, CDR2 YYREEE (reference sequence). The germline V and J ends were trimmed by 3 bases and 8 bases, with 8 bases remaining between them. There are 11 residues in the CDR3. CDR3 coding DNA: TGTGCCAGCAGCTCGGGACTGGGCTACACCTTC. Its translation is CASSSGLGYTF. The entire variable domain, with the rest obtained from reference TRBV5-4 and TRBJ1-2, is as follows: ETGVTQSPTHLIKTRGQQVTLRCSSQSGHNTVSWYQQALGQGPQFIFQYYREEENGRGNFPPRFSGLQFPNYSSELNVNALELDDSALYLCASSSGLGYTFGSGTRLTVV.

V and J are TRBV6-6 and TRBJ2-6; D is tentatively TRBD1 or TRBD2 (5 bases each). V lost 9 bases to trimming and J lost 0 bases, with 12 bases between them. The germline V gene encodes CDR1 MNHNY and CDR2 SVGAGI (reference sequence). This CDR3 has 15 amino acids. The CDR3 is CASGGGGSGANVLTF. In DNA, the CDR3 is TGTGCCAGTGGGGGTGGGGGCTCTGGGGCCAACGTCCTGACTTTC.

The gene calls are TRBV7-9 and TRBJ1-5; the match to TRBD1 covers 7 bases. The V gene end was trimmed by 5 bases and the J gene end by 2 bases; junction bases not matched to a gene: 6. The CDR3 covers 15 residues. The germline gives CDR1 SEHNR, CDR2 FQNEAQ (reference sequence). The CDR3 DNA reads TGTGCCAGCAGCCGACAGGGAGGCGGCAATCAGCCCCAGCATTTT. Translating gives CASSRQGGGNQPQHF. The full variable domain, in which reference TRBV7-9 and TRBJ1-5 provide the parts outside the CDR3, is DTGVSQNPRHKITKRGQNVTFRCDPISEHNRLYWYRQTLGQGPEFLTYFQNEAQLEKSRLLSDRFSAERPKGSFSTLEIQRTEQGDSAMYLCASSRQGGGNQPQHFGDGTRLSIL.

For the CDR3, the DNA is TGTGCCAGCAGTATAGGACAGGGAAAAGCAGATACGCAGTATTTT. Encoded protein: CASSIGQGKADTQYF. The rearrangement links TRBV7-9 to TRBJ2-3, with TRBD1 matching over 8 bases. The CDR3 is made up of 15 amino acids. V shed 6 bases, J shed 4 bases, and the junction held 9 bases outside the gene matches. Germline values: CDR1 SEHNR, CDR2 FQNEAQ (reference sequence). Together with reference TRBV7-9 and TRBJ2-3, the CDR3 gives the full variable domain: DTGVSQNPRHKITKRGQNVTFRCDPISEHNRLYWYRQTLGQGPEFLTYFQNEAQLEKSRLLSDRFSAERPKGSFSTLEIQRTEQGDSAMYLCASSIGQGKADTQYFGPGTRLTVL.

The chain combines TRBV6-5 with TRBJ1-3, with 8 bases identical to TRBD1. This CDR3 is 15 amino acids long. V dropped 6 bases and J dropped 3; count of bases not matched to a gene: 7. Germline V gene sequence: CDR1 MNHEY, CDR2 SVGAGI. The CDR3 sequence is CASRPGQGFGNTIYF. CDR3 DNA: TGTGCCAGCAGGCCCGGACAGGGATTTGGAAACACCATATATTTT.

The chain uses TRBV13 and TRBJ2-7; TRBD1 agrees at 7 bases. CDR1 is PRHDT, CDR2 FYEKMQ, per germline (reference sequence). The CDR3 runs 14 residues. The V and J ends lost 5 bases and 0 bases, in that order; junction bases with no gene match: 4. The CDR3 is CASSGQESSYEQYF. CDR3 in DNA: TGTGCCAGCAGCGGACAGGAGAGCTCCTACGAGCAGTACTTC. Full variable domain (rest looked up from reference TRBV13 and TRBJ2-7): AAGVIQSPRHLIKEKRETATLKCYPIPRHDTVYWYQQGPGQDPQFLISFYEKMQSDKGSIPDRFSAQQFSDYHSELNMSSLELGDSALYFCASSGQESSYEQYFGPGTRLTVT.

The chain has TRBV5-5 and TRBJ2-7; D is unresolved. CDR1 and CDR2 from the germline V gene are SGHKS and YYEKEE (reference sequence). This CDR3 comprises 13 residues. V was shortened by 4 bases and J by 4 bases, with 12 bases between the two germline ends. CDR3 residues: CASSQWDVYEQYF. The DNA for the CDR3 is TGTGCCAGCAGCCAGTGGGATGTTTACGAGCAGTACTTC.

CDR3 nucleotide sequence: TGTGCCAGCAGCTACTACAGGGATTTAGATACGCAGTATTTT. Its translation is CASSYYRDLDTQYF. This chain links TRBV5-5 with TRBJ2-3, with a tentative D call TRBD1 (6 bases). Germline V gene sequence: CDR1 SGHKS, CDR2 YYEKEE (reference sequence). Trimming pared 3 bases from V and 5 bases from J, leaving 13 bases between. The CDR3 loop spans 14 amino acids.

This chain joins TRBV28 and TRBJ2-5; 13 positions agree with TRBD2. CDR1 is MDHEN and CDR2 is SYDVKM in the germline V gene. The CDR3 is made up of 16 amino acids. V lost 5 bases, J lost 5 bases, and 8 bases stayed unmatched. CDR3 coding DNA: TGTGCCAGCAGTAACCGACTAGCGGGAGGCAGGGAGACCCAGTACTTC. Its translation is CASSNRLAGGRETQYF.

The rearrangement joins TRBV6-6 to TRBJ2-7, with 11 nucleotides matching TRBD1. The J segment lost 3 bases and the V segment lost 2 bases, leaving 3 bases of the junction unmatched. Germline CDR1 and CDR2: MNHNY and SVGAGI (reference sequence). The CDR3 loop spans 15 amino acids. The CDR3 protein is CASSYGQGANYEQYF. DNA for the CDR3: TGTGCCAGCAGTTACGGACAGGGGGCTAACTACGAGCAGTACTTC.

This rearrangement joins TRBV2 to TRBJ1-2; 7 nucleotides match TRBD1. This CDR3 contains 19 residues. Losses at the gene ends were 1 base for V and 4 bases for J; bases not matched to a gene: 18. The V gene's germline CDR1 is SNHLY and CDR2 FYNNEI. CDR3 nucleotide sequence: TGTGCCAGCAGTGAAGGGTTCGCGGCACAACAGGGGCCCACCTATGGCTACACCTTC. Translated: CASSEGFAAQQGPTYGYTF.

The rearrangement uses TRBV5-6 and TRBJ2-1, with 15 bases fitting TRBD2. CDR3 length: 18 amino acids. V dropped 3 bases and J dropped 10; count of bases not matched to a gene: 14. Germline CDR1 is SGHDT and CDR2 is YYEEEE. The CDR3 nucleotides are TGTGCCAGCAGCTCGAGGACTAGCGGGAGGGCCCGTCGAGGGGAGCAGTTCTTC. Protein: CASSSRTSGRARRGEQFF.

CDR3 loop: CASSYGGGRDTYEQYF. In nucleotides, the CDR3 is TGTGCCAGCAGTTATGGAGGGGGCAGGGACACCTACGAGCAGTACTTC. V gene TRBV6-5 combines with J gene TRBJ2-7; possibly TRBD1 for D (7 bases). The germline V gene has CDR1 MNHEY and CDR2 SVGAGI. The CDR3 is 16 amino acids. V lost 3 bases and J 2 bases, leaving 17 bases between the germline ends.

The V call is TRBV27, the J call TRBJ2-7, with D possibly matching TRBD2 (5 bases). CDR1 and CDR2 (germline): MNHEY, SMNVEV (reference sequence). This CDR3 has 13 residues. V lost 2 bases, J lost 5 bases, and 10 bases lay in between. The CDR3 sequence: CASSLGSRDEQYF. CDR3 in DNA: TGTGCCAGCAGTTTAGGGTCGAGGGACGAGCAGTACTTC.

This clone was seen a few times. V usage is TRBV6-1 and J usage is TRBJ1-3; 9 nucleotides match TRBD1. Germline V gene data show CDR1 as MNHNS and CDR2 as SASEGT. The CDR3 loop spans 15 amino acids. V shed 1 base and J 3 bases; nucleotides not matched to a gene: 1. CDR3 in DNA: TGTGCCAGCAGTGAAGGGACAGGGGATGGAAACACCATATATTTT. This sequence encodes CASSEGTGDGNTIYF.

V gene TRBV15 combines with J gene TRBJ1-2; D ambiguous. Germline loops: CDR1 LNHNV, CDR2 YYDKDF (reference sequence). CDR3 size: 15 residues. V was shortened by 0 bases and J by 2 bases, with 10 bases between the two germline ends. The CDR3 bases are TGTGCCACCAGCAGAGATGGGAACCAGAACTATGGCTACACCTTC. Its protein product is CATSRDGNQNYGYTF.